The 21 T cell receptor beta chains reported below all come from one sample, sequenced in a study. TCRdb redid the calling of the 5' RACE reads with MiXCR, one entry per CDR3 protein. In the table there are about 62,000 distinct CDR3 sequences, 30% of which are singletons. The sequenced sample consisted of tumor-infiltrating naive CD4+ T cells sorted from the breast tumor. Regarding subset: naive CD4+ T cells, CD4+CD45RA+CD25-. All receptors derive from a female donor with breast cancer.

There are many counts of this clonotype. Written as DNA, the CDR3 is TGCGCCAGCAGCTTGGGACAGGGGGCAGGCACAGATACGCAGTATTTT. Protein sequence: CASSLGQGAGTDTQYF. The V call is TRBV5-1, the J call TRBJ2-3; the match to TRBD1 covers 10 bases. Germline V CDR1 and CDR2: SGHRS, YFSETQ. This CDR3 is 16 amino acids long. The trim removed 0 bases at V and 1 base at J, leaving 2 bases unmatched.

CDR3 in amino acids: CASSFDPVYGYTF. The DNA of the CDR3 is TGTGCCAGCAGCTTCGACCCTGTCTATGGCTACACCTTC. The J gene is TRBJ1-2, the V gene TRBV7-9, with unresolved D. The CDR3 consists of 13 residues. CDR1 is SEHNR and CDR2 is FQNEAQ in the germline V gene (reference sequence). The V end lost 3 bases, the J end lost 4 bases, and 9 bases lay between the germline ends. Full variable domain (remainder filled in from reference TRBV7-9 and TRBJ1-2): DTGVSQNPRHKITKRGQNVTFRCDPISEHNRLYWYRQTLGQGPEFLTYFQNEAQLEKSRLLSDRFSAERPKGSFSTLEIQRTEQGDSAMYLCASSFDPVYGYTFGSGTRLTVV.

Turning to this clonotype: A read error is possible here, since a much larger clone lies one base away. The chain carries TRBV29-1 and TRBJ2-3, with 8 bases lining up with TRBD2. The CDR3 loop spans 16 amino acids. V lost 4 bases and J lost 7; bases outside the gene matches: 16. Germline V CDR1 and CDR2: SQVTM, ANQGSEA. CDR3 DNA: TGCAGCGTTGTTTATCTGGCGGGAGGCCGTCGGAATACGCAGTATTTT. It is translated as CSVVYLAGGRRNTQYF.

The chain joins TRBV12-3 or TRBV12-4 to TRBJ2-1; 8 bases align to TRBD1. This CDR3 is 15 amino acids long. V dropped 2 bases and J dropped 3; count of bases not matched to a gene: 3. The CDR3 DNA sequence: TGTGCCAGCAGTTTAAGACAGGGGAACTACAATGAGCAGTTCTTC. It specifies CASSLRQGNYNEQFF.

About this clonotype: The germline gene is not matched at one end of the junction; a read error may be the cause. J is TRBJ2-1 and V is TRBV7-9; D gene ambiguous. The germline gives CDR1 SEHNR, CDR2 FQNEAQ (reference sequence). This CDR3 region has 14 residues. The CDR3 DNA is TGTGCCAACAGCTCCAGATTGGGCTACAATGAGCAGTTCTTC. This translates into CANSSRLGYNEQFF.

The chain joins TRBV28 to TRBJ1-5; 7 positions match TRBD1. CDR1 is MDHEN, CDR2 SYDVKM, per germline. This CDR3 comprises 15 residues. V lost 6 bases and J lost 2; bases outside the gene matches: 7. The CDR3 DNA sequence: TGTGCCAGCAGAAAGACAGGGAGGGGCAATCAGCCCCAGCATTTT. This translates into CASRKTGRGNQPQHF.

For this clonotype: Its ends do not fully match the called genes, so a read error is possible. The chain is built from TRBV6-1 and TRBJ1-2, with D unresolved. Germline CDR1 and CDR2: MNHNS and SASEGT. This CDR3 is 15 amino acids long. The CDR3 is CTSSELGSSYYGYTF. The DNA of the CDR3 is TGTACCAGCAGTGAATTGGGGTCGAGTTACTATGGCTACACCTTC.

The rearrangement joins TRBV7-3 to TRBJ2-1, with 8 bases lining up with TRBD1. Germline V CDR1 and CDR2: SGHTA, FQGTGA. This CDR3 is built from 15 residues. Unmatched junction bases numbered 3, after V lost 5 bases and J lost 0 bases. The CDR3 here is CASSPGGVSYNEQFF. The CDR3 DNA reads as TGTGCCAGCAGCCCAGGGGGCGTCTCCTACAATGAGCAGTTCTTC.

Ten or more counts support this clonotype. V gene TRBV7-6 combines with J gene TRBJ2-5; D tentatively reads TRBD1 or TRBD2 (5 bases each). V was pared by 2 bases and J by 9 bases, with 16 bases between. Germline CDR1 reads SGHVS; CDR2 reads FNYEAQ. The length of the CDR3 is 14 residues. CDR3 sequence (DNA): TGTGCCAGCAGCTTACCCGGGGACGTTAGGGCCCAGTACTTC. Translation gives CASSLPGDVRAQYF.

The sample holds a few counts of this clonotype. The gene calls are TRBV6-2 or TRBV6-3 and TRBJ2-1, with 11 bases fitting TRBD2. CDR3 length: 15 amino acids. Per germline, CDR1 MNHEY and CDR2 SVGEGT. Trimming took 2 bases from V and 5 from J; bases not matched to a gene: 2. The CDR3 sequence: CASSYRLAGNNEQFF. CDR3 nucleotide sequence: TGTGCCAGCAGTTACCGACTAGCGGGGAACAATGAGCAGTTCTTC.

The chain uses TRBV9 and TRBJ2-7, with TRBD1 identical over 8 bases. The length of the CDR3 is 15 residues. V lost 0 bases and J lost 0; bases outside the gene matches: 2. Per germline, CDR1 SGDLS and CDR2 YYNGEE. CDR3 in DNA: TGTGCCAGCAGCGTAGCAGGGGGCTACTCCTACGAGCAGTACTTC. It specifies CASSVAGGYSYEQYF.

CDR3 loop: CSVDRTMNTEAFF. The CDR3 nucleotides are TGCAGCGTGGACAGAACCATGAACACTGAAGCTTTCTTT. The chain couples TRBV29-1 to TRBJ1-1, with D possibly TRBD1 on 6 matching bases. Germline V gene sequence: CDR1 SQVTM, CDR2 ANQGSEA. The length of the CDR3 is 13 residues. V was cut by 6 bases and J by 0 bases, with 11 bases left in between.

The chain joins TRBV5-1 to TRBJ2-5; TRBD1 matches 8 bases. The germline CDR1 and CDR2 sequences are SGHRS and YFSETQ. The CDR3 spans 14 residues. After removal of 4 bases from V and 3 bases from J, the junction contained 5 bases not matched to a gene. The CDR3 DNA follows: TGCGCCAGCAGCCGGACAGGGAGAGAAGAGACCCAGTACTTC. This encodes CASSRTGREETQYF.

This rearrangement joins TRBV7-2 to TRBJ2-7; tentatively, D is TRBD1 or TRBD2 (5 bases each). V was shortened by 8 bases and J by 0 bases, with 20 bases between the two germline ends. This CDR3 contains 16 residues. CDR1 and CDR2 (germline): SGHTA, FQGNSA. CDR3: CASGRRPGTVSYEQYF. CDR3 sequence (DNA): TGTGCCAGCGGCCGTCGACCCGGGACGGTCTCCTACGAGCAGTACTTC.

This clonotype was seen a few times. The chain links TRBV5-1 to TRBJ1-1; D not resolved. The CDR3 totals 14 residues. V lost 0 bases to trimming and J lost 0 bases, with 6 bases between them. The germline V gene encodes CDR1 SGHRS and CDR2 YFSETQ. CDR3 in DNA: TGCGCCAGCAGCTTGGGGGAGTTGAACACTGAAGCTTTCTTT. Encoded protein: CASSLGELNTEAFF.

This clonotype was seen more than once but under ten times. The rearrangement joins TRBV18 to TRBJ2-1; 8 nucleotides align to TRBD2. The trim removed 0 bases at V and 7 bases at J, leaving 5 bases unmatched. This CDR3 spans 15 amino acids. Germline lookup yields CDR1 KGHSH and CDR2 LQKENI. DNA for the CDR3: TGTGCCAGCTCACCACCGTATGCTAGCGGGAATGAGCAGTTCTTC. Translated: CASSPPYASGNEQFF.

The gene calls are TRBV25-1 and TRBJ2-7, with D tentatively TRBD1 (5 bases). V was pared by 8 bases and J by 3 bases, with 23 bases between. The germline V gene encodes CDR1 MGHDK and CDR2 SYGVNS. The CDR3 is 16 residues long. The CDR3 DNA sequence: TGTGCCAGCGGTGCAAATCGACAGCCACCTAGCTACGAGCAGTACTTC. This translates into CASGANRQPPSYEQYF.

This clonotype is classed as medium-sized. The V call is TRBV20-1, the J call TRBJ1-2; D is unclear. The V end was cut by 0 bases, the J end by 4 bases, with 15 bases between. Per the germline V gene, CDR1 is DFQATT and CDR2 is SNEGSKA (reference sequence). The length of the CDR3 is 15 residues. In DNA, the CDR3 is TGCAGTGCTAGAGATATAACGGGGAGCGTCTATGGCTACACCTTC. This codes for CSARDITGSVYGYTF.

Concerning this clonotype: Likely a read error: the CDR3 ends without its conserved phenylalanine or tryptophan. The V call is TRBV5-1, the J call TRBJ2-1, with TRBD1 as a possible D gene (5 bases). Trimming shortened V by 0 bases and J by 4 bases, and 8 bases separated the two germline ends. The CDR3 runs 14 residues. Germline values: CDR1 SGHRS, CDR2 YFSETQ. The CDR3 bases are TGCGCCAGCAGCTTGGGTGACAGATACAATGAGCAGTTCTGC. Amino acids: CASSLGDRYNEQFC.

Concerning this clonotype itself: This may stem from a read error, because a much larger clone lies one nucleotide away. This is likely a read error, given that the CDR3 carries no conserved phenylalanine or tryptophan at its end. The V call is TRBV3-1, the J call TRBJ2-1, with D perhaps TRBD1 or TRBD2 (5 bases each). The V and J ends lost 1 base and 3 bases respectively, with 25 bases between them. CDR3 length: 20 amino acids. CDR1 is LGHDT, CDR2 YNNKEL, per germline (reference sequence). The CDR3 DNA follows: TGTGCCAGCAGCCAAGGTTTGACAGTAGCGATCCGAAGATACTACAATGAGCAGTTCCTC. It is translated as CASSQGLTVAIRRYYNEQFL.

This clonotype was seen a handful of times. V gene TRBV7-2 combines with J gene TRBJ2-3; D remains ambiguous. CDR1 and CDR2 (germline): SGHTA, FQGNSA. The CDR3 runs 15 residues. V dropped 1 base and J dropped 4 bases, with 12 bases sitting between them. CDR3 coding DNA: TGTGCCAGCAGCTTAGGTTTACTGGAATCAGATACGCAGTATTTT. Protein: CASSLGLLESDTQYF. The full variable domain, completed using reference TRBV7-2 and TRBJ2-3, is GAGVSQSPSNKVTEKGKDVELRCDPISGHTALYWYRQSLGQGLEFLIYFQGNSAPDKSGLPSDRFSAERTGGSVSTLTIQRTQQEDSAVYLCASSLGLLESDTQYFGPGTRLTVL.